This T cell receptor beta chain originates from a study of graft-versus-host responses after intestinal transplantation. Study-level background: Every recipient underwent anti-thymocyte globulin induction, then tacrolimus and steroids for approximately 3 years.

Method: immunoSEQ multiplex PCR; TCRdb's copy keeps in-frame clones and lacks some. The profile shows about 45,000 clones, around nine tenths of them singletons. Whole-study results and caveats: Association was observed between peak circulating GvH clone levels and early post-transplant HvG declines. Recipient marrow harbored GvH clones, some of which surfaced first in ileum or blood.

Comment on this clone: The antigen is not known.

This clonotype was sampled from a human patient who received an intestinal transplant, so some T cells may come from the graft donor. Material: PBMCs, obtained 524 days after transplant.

This CDR3 is CAISGGSGQETQYF. For the CDR3, the DNA is TGTGCCATCAGTGGCGGGAGCGGCCAAGAGACCCAGTACTTC. The chain couples TRBV10-3 to TRBJ2-5; 7 bases map to TRBD2. J was trimmed by 1 base and V by 4 bases; bases with no gene match: 3. Germline assignment: CDR1 ENHRY and CDR2 SYGVKD. The CDR3 contains 14 residues.